This TCR beta chain was identified in a study of T cells expressing NK-cell markers. With UMIs, 5'RACE template switching was used to make TCR beta cDNA. TCRdb reprocessed the 5' RACE reads and reports one entry per CDR3 protein, with no DNA. In total, the table holds 200,000 to 300,000 distinct CDR3 sequences. This CDR3 has 15 residues. Germline lookup yields CDR1 LGHDT and CDR2 YNNKEL (reference sequence). The origin of this receptor is a man between 18 and 35 years old in good health. The specimen sequenced was blood T cells: a sorted CD56 or NKG2C T cell subset, CD4+ or CD8+ T cells, or bulk PBMC T cells (not recorded which). This chain joins TRBV3-1 and TRBJ2-5; no DNA is available, so the TRBD2 call from TCRdb remains unchecked. The CDR3 sequence is CASSYRTSGKETQYF.